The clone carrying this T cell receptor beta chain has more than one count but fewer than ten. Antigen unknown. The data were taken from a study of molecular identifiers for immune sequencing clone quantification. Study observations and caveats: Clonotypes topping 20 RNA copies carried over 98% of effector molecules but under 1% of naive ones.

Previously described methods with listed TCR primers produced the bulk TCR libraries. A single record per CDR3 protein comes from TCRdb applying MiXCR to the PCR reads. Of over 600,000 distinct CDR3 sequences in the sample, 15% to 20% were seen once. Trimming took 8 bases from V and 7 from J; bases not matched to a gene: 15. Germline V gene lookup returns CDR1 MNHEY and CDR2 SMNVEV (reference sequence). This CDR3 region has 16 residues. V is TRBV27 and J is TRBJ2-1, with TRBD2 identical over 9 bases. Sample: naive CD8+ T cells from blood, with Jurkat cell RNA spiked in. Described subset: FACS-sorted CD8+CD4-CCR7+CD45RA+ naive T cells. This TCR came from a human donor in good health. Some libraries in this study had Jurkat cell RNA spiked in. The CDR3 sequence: CASQRGMAGGYNEQFF. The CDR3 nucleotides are TGTGCCAGCCAAAGGGGGATGGCGGGAGGGTATAATGAGCAGTTCTTC.